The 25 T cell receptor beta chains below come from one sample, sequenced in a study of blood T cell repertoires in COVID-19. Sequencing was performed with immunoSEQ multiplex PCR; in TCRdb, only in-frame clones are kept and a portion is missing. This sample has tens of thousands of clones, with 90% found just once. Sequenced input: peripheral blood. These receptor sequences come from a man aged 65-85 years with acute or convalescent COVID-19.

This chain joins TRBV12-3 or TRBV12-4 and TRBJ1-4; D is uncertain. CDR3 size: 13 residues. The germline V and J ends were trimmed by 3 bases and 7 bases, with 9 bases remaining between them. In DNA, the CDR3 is TGTGCCAGCAGTTTCTATTCGGGTGAAAAACTGTTTTTT. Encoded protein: CASSFYSGEKLFF.

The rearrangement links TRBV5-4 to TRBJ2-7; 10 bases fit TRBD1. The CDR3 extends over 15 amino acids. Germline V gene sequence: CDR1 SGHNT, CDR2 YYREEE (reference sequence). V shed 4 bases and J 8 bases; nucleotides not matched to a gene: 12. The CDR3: CASSSRDRGVTKQYF. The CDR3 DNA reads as TGTGCCAGCAGCAGCCGGGACAGGGGAGTAACGAAGCAGTACTTC.

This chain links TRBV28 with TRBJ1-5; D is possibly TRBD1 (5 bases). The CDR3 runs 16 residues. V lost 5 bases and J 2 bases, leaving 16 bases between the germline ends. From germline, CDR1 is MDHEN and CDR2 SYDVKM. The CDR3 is CASSPPGGMGNQPQHF. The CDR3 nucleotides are TGTGCCAGCAGTCCCCCTGGGGGGATGGGCAATCAGCCCCAGCATTTT.

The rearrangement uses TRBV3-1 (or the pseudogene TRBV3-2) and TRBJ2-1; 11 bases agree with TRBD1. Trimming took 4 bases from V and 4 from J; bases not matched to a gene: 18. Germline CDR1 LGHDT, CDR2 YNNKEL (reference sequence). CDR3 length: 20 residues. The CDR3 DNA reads TGTGCCAGCAGCCCCACCCTAGGACAGGGGGCGTTACGAAAGTACAATGAGCAGTTCTTC. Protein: CASSPTLGQGALRKYNEQFF.

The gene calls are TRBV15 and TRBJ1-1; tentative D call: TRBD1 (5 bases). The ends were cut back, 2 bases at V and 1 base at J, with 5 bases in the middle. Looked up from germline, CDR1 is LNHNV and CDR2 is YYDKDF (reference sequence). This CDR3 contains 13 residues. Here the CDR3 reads CATSRQGNTEAFF. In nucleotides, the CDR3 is TGTGCCACCAGCAGACAGGGGAACACTGAAGCTTTCTTT.

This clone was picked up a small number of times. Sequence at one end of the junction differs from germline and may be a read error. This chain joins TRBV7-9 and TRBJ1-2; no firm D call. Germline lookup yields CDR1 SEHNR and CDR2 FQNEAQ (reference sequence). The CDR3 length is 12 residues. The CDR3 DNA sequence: TGTGCCAGCAGCCCGTTAGACTACGGCTACACCTTC. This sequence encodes CASSPLDYGYTF.

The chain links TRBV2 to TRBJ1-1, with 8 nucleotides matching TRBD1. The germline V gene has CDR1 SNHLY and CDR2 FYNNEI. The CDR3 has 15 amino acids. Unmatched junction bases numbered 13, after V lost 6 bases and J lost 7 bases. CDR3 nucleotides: TGTGCCAGCAGCCCTTTGTTGGCCAGGGGGCGTGAAGCTTTCTTT. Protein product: CASSPLLARGREAFF. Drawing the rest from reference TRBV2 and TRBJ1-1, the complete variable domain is EPEVTQTPSHQVTQMGQEVILRCVPISNHLYFYWYRQILGQKVEFLVSFYNNEISEKSEIFDDQFSVERPDGSNFTLKIRSTKLEDSAMYFCASSPLLARGREAFFGQGTRLTVV.

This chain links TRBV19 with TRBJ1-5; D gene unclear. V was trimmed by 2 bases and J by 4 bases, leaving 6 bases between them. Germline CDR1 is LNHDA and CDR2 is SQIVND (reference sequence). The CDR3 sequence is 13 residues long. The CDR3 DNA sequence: TGTGCCAGTAGTATAACAGTTAATCAGCCCCAGCATTTT. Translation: CASSITVNQPQHF.

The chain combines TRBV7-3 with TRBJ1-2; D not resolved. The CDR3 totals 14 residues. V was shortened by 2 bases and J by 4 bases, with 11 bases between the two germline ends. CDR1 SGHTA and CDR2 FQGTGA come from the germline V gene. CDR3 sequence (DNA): TGTGCCAGCAGCTTATTCGGTAGTGTCTATGGCTACACCTTC. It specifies CASSLFGSVYGYTF.

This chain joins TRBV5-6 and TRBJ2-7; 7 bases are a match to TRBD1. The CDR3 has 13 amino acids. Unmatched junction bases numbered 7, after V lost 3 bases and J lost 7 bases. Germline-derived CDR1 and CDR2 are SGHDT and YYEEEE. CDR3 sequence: CASSSTGVLEQYF. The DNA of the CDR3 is TGTGCCAGCAGCTCCACAGGGGTGTTGGAGCAGTACTTC.

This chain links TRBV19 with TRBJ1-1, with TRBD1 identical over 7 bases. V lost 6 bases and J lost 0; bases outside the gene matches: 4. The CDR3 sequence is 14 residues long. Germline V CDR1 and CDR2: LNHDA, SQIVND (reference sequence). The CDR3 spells CASRWDSVNTEAFF. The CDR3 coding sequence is TGTGCCAGTAGATGGGACAGTGTGAACACTGAAGCTTTCTTT.

The CDR3 spells CASSLGTGGYGYTF. The CDR3 coding sequence is TGTGCCAGCTCACTAGGGACAGGGGGATATGGCTACACCTTC. The V gene is TRBV18, the J gene TRBJ1-2; 11 positions match TRBD1. The CDR3 spans 14 residues. V was clipped by 4 bases and J by 5 bases; unmatched bases: 3. Per the germline V gene, CDR1 is KGHSH and CDR2 is LQKENI.

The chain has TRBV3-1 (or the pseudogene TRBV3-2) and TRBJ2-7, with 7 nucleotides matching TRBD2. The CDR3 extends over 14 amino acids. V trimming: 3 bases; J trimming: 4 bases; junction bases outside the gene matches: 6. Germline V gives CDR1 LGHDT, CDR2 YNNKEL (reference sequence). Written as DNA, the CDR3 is TGTGCCAGCAGCCAGCGCGGGAGCGGGTACGAGCAGTACTTC. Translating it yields CASSQRGSGYEQYF.

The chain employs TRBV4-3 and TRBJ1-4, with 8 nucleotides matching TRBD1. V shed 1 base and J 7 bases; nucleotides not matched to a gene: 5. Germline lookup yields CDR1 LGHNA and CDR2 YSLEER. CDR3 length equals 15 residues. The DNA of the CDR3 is TGCGCCAGCAGCCAAGCGGACAGGGCTTTTGAAAAACTGTTTTTT. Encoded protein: CASSQADRAFEKLFF.

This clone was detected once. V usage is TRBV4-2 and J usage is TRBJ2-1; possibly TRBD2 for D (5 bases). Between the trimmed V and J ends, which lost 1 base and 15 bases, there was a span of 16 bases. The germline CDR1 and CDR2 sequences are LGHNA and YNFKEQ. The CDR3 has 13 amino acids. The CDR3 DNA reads TGTGCCAGCAGCCAAGGCGGTCCCGGACTGCGGTTCTTC. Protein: CASSQGGPGLRFF.

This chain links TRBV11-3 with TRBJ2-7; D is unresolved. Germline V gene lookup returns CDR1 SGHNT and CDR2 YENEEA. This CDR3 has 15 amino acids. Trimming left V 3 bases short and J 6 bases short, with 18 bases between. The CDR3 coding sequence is TGTGCCAGCAGCTTGAATTCGAATAGCATCGCCGAGCAGTACTTC. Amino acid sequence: CASSLNSNSIAEQYF.

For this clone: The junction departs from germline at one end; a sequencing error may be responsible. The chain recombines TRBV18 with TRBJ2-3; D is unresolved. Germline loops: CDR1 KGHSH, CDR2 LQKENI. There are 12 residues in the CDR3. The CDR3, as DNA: TGTGCCAGCTCACCACCGCCCCAGGTTGGGTTGTTT. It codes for CASSPPPQVGLF.

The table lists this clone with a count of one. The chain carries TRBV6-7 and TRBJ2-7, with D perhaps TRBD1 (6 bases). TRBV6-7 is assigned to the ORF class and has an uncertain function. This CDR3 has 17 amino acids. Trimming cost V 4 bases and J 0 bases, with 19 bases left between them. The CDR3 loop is CASSLPPGTQISYEQYF. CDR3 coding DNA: TGTGCCAGCAGTTTGCCCCCCGGGACACAGATCTCCTACGAGCAGTACTTC.

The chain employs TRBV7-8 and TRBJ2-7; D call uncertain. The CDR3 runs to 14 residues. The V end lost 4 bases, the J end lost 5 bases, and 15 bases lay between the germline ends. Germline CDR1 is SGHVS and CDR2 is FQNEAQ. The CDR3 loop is CASSSYPPLDEQYF. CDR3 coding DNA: TGTGCCAGCAGCTCCTATCCCCCTCTGGACGAGCAGTACTTC.

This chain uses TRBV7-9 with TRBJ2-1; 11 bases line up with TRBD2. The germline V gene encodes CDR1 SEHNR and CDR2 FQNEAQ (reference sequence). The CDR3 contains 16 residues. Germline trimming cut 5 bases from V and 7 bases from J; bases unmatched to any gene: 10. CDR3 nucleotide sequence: TGTGCCAGCAGCGCCACACTAGCGGGAGTGGCAAATGAGCAGTTCTTC. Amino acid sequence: CASSATLAGVANEQFF.

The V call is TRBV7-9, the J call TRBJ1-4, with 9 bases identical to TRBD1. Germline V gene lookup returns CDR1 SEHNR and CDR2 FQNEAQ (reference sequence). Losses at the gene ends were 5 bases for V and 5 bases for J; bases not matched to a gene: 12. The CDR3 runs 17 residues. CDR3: CASSPWFGGTGNEKLFF. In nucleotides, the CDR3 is TGTGCCAGCAGCCCCTGGTTCGGGGGGACAGGGAATGAAAAACTGTTTTTT. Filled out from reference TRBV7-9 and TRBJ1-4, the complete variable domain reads DTGVSQNPRHKITKRGQNVTFRCDPISEHNRLYWYRQTLGQGPEFLTYFQNEAQLEKSRLLSDRFSAERPKGSFSTLEIQRTEQGDSAMYLCASSPWFGGTGNEKLFFGSGTQLSVL.

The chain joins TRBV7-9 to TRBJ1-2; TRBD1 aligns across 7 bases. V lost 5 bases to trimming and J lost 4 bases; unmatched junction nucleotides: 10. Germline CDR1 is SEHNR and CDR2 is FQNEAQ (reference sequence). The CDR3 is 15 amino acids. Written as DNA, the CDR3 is TGTGCCAGCAGCGCACCCGGGACAGTGATCTATGGCTACACCTTC. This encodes CASSAPGTVIYGYTF.

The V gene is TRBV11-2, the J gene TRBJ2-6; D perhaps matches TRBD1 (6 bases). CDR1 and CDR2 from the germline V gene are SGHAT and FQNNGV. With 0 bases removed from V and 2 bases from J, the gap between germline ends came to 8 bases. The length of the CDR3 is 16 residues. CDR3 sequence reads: CASSLEGGAGANVLTF. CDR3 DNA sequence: TGTGCCAGCAGCTTAGAAGGGGGTGCTGGGGCCAACGTCCTGACTTTC.

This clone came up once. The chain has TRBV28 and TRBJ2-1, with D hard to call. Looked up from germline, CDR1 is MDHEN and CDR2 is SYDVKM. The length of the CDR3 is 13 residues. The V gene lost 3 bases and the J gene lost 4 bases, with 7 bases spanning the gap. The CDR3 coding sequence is TGTGCCAGCAGTTTCCCCGTATACAATGAGCAGTTCTTC. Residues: CASSFPVYNEQFF.

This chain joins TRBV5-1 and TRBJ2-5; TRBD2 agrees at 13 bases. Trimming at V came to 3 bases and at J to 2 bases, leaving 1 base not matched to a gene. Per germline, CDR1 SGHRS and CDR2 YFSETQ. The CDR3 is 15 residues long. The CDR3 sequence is CASSSGLAGQETQYF. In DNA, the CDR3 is TGCGCCAGCAGCTCGGGACTAGCGGGACAAGAGACCCAGTACTTC.